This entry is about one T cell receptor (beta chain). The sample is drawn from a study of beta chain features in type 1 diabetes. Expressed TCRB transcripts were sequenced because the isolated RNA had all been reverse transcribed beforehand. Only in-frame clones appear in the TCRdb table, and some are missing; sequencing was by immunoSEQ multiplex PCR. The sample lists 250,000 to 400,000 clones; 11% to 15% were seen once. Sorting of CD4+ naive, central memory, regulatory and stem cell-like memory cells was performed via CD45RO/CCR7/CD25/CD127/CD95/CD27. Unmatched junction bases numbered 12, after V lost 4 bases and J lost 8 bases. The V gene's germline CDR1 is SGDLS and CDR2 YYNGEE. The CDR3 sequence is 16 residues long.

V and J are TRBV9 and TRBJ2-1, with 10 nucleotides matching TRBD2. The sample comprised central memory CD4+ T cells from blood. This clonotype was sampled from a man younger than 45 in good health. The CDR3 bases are TGTGCCAGCAGCCCGCAAACTAGCGGGATAGGGGATGAGCAGTTCTTC. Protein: CASSPQTSGIGDEQFF.